This is a list of T cell receptor beta chains from one sample in a study of blood T cell repertoires in COVID-19. Sequencing was performed with immunoSEQ multiplex PCR; in TCRdb, only in-frame clones are kept and a portion is missing. The sample includes 150,000 to 200,000 clones, roughly 85% of them seen just once. Sequencing was performed on peripheral blood. All receptors derive from a woman in her sixties or seventies with acute or convalescent COVID-19. Each CDR3 is given with its conserved first and last residue. D genes are given only for firm matches. The size field is filled for only some rows; it gives once, few, many or a size class.

D gene,V gene,CDR3 length,J gene,clone size,CDR3 DNA,CDR3 protein
TRBD1,TRBV5-6,13,TRBJ2-7,-,TGTGCCAGCGGAGGGACAGGGGGACCCGAGCAGTACTTC,CASGGTGGPEQYF
TRBD2,TRBV6-4,15,TRBJ2-2,few,TGTGCCAGCAGAAGGACTAGCGGGATGGCCGGGGAGCTGTTTTTT,CASRRTSGMAGELFF
-,TRBV29-1,13,TRBJ1-4,-,TGCAGCACTAGCCGAGGCGGCGATGAAAAACTGTTTTTT,CSTSRGGDEKLFF
TRBD1,TRBV19,12,TRBJ1-5,-,TGTGCCAGTGGAGACAGGGAGAAGGCCCAGCATTTT,CASGDREKAQHF
-,TRBV2,11,TRBJ2-1,-,TGTGCCAGCACCAGTAACAATGAGCAGTTCTTC,CASTSNNEQFF
-,TRBV10-1,12,TRBJ2-2,once,TGCGCCAGCAGAGCGAGGACCGGGGAGCTGTTTTTT,CASRARTGELFF
-,TRBV19,15,TRBJ1-5,few,TGTGCCAGTAGTAAGTCGGGTAGTTGGAATCAGCCCCAGCATTTT,CASSKSGSWNQPQHF
-,TRBV7-8,17,TRBJ2-2,once,TGTGCCAGCAGCTTAGGGGTAGACAGGGAGGTTACCGGGGAGCTGTTTTTT,CASSLGVDREVTGELFF
TRBD1,TRBV7-8,13,TRBJ2-1,-,TGTGCCAGCAGCTTGGACAGGGAAGGTGAGCAGTTCTTC,CASSLDREGEQFF
TRBD2,TRBV27,16,TRBJ2-7,-,TGTGCCAGCAGTTCCGCAAGCGGGAGGGCCTTGGGGGAGCAGTACTTC,CASSSASGRALGEQYF
TRBD1,TRBV7-8,15,TRBJ2-7,-,TGTGCCAGCAGCTTCCATCGGGACAGGGTCTTCGAGCAGTACTTC,CASSFHRDRVFEQYF
-,TRBV9,13,TRBJ1-3,-,TGTGCCAGCAGCACCCGAGCTGGAAACACCATATATTTT,CASSTRAGNTIYF
TRBD1,TRBV6-5,15,TRBJ1-4,-,TGTGCCAGCAGTTACTCGGGGACAGGGGTTGAAAAACTGTTTTTT,CASSYSGTGVEKLFF
-,TRBV21-1,18,TRBJ2-7,-,TGTGCCAGCAGCAATGCGGACAGGGCACTTCGAAGCTCCTACGAGCAGTACTTC,CASSNADRALRSSYEQYF
TRBD2,TRBV11-2,17,TRBJ2-5,-,TGTGCCAGCAGCTTATTTTACGTAAGGGAGGGAGGGGAGACCCAGTACTTC,CASSLFYVREGGETQYF
-,TRBV2,18,TRBJ1-5,-,TGTGCCAGCAGCGTTTTAGGGGCGGGGCTAAATAGCAATCAGCCCCAGCATTTT,CASSVLGAGLNSNQPQHF
TRBD2,TRBV5-4,16,TRBJ2-1,-,TGTGCCAGCAGCCCCAGCGGGAGGGCCTCCTACAATGAGCAGTTCTTC,CASSPSGRASYNEQFF
-,TRBV3-1/TRBV3-2,16,TRBJ1-1,-,TGTGCCAGCAGCCAAGTTGGTTGGCAGATGAACACTGAAGCTTTCTTT,CASSQVGWQMNTEAFF
-,TRBV29-1,13,TRBJ2-2,-,TGCAGCGTTGAATACTTCGACACCGGGGAGCTGTTTTTT,CSVEYFDTGELFF
TRBD1,TRBV5-6,16,TRBJ2-2,-,TGTGCCAGCAGCATAAAGAACAGGGGGGATACCGGGGAGCTGTTTTTT,CASSIKNRGDTGELFF
TRBD1,TRBV12-3/TRBV12-4,13,TRBJ1-1,-,TGTGCCAGCAGTTACAACAGGGGAACTGAAGCTTTCTTT,CASSYNRGTEAFF
-,TRBV5-1,15,TRBJ1-1,-,TGCGCCAGCAGCCCCCAGGAGGGTGTGAGCACTGAAGCTTTCTTT,CASSPQEGVSTEAFF
-,TRBV7-9,15,TRBJ1-2,few,TGTGCCAGCAGCTTAGTTGGCACCTCTAACTATGGCTACACCTTC,CASSLVGTSNYGYTF
TRBD2,TRBV5-1,16,TRBJ2-7,once,TGCGCCAGCAGCCGCCAAACTAGCGGGAGCGACGGCGAGCAGTACTTC,CASSRQTSGSDGEQYF
TRBD1,TRBV5-6,17,TRBJ1-1,-,TGTGCCAGCAGCCCCGTCCCGGGACAGGGACCGAACACTGAAGCTTTCTTT,CASSPVPGQGPNTEAFF
TRBD1,TRBV6-6,12,TRBJ2-7,-,TGTGCCAGCAGTCGACAGGGAAACGAGCAGTACTTC,CASSRQGNEQYF
-,TRBV7-3,13,TRBJ1-6,-,TGTGCCAGCAGCACTGCAGGGTTCACACCCCTCCACTTT,CASSTAGFTPLHF
-,TRBV6-6,13,TRBJ1-5,-,TGTGCCAGCAGCCTACTTAGCAATCAGCCCCAGCATTTT,CASSLLSNQPQHF
-,TRBV3-1/TRBV3-2,16,TRBJ2-2,-,TGTGCCAGCAGCCCGCCAAGCGCACGATTCACCGGGGAGCTGTTTTTT,CASSPPSARFTGELFF
-,TRBV19,13,TRBJ2-1,-,TGTGCCAGTAGTATAGTGGGAGACAATGAGCAGTTCTTC,CASSIVGDNEQFF
-,TRBV28,15,TRBJ2-2,-,TGTGCCAGCAGTTTCGCCGGGGTCGCCACCGGGGAGCTGTTTTTT,CASSFAGVATGELFF